A selection of T cell receptor beta chains follows, all from one sample in a study of control samples from healthy donors and cancer patients. Generated by immunoSEQ multiplex PCR, the TCRdb table keeps only in-frame clones and is missing some. This table holds 96,000 or so clones, roughly 93% found once. Sample: blood. Receptors were obtained from a man aged 18 to 30 in good health. Both conserved end residues are part of each CDR3. Rows may omit the clone size; those that give it use once, few, many or a size class.

TRBJ1-1 | - | 14 | TRBV4-1 | CASSQGLMNTEAFF
TRBJ1-1 | - | 18 | TRBV18 | CASSPTTGTGGLNTEAFF
TRBJ1-3 | medium-sized | 15 | TRBV6-1 | CASSEDGASGNTIYF
TRBJ1-4 | - | 14 | TRBV5-5 | CASSLDRGREKLFF
TRBJ1-2 | - | 15 | TRBV6-5 | CASSYRPGQGSGYTF
TRBJ2-7 | - | 13 | TRBV7-9 | CASSDPQGYEQYF
TRBJ2-2 | - | 13 | TRBV9 | CASSTKNTGELFF
TRBJ2-5 | - | 15 | TRBV6-5 | CASSKQGYHQETQYF
TRBJ2-2 | - | 16 | TRBV7-8 | CASSLAGTVNTGELFF
TRBJ1-2 | - | 13 | TRBV5-6 | CASSSGTGHGYTF
TRBJ2-2 | - | 17 | TRBV9 | CASSPGGAGLNTGELFF
TRBJ2-1 | - | 15 | TRBV3-1/TRBV3-2 | CASSQEAAVYNEQFF
TRBJ1-6 | few | 15 | TRBV6-1 | CASSEAGTGHSPLHF
TRBJ1-2 | - | 17 | TRBV28 | CASRRIGGGREAYGYTF
TRBJ1-1 | - | 14 | TRBV3-1/TRBV3-2 | CASSQPGMRTEAFF
TRBJ1-4 | - | 16 | TRBV19 | CASSSSIRGANEKLFF
TRBJ1-4 | - | 14 | TRBV10-2 | CASSEDRVGEKLFF
TRBJ1-4 | - | 15 | TRBV4-1 | CASSQRQDVNEKLFF
TRBJ2-1 | - | 17 | TRBV4-1 | CASSQLAGGVEYNEQFF
TRBJ1-4 | - | 10 | TRBV6-5 | CASGNEKLFF
TRBJ1-4 | - | 14 | TRBV6-6 | CASSYYGQNEKLFF
TRBJ1-1 | - | 13 | TRBV5-1 | CASRPTWDTEAFF
TRBJ2-1 | - | 15 | TRBV29-1 | CSVPHSGRPGIEQFF
TRBJ1-5 | - | 14 | TRBV6-5 | CASSQQGGNQPQHF
TRBJ2-7 | - | 12 | TRBV12-3/TRBV12-4 | CASSLRSYEQYF
TRBJ2-7 | - | 14 | TRBV19 | CASSPTGGGYEQYF
TRBJ2-1 | - | 13 | TRBV5-1 | CASSFGREGEQFF
TRBJ2-7 | once | 15 | TRBV18 | CASSPFRQGAHEQYF
TRBJ1-1 | - | 14 | TRBV14 | CASSPQGAGTEAFF
TRBJ1-1 | - | 13 | TRBV5-1 | CASNSGFETEAFF
TRBJ2-3 | - | 16 | TRBV4-2 | CASSQVYGDITDTQYF
TRBJ1-3 | once | 11 | TRBV27 | CASSNGNTIYF
TRBJ1-1 | - | 13 | TRBV2 | CASSKTLRGRAFF
TRBJ2-1 | - | 15 | TRBV2 | CASSEGRSLYNEQFF
TRBJ1-2 | - | 13 | TRBV6-5 | CASRLLGDYGYTF
TRBJ2-3 | - | 20 | TRBV10-3 | CAIRSAGLAGPVTSTDTQYF
TRBJ2-7 | - | 20 | TRBV10-2 | CASSVYKGPSPGTGSYEQYF
TRBJ2-7 | - | 17 | TRBV25-1 | CASSTRGSSETSYEQYF
TRBJ1-1 | - | 14 | TRBV7-9 | CASTPKGVNTEAFF
TRBJ2-1 | - | 15 | TRBV18 | CASSLYGTGVNEQFF
TRBJ2-7 | - | 12 | TRBV5-4 | CASSHNSYEQYF